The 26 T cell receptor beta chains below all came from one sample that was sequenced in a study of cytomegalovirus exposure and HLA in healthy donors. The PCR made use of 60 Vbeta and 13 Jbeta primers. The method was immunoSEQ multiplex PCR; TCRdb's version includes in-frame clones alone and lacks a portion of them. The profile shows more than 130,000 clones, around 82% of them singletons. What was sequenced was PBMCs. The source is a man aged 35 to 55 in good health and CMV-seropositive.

CDR3 nucleotides: TGTGCCAGCAGTAACACCGGGGGAGGGGAGACCCAGTACTTC. It codes for CASSNTGGGETQYF. The chain carries TRBV6-6 and TRBJ2-5, with 7 bases aligning to TRBD2. CDR3 size: 14 residues. CDR1 MNHNY and CDR2 SVGAGI come from the germline V gene (reference sequence). Trimming at V came to 5 bases and at J to 5 bases, leaving 8 bases not matched to a gene.

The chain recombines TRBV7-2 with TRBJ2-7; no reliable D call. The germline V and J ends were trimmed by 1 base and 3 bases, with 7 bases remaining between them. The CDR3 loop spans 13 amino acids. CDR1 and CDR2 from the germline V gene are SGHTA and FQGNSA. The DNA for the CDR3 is TGTGCCAGCAGCTTAGGTGGCCTCTACGAGCAGTACTTC. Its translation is CASSLGGLYEQYF.

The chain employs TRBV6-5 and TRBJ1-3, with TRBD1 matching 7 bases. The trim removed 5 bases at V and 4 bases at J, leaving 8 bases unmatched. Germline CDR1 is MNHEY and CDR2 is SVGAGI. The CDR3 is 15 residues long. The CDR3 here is CASSLRGTAGNTIYF. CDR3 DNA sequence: TGTGCCAGCAGTCTGAGAGGGACAGCGGGAAACACCATATATTTT.

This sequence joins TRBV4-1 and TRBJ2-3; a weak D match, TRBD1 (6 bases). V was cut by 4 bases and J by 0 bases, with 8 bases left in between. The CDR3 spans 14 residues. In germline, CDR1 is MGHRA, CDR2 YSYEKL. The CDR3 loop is CASSLGQSTDTQYF. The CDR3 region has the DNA TGCGCCAGCAGCCTCGGACAGAGCACAGATACGCAGTATTTT.

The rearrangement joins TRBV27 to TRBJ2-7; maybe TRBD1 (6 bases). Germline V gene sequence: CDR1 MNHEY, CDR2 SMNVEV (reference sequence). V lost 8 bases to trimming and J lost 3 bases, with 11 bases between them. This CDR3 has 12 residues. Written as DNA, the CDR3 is TGTGCCAGCTGGACAGACTACTACGAGCAGTACTTC. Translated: CASWTDYYEQYF.

For the CDR3, the DNA is TGTGCCAGCAGCTCCGCGAGGGGACAGGGCAAAGATACGCAGTATTTT. Amino acids: CASSSARGQGKDTQYF. This chain connects TRBV7-9 to TRBJ2-3, with 9 bases aligning to TRBD1. V shed 4 bases, J shed 5 bases, and the junction held 10 bases outside the gene matches. The CDR3 has 16 residues. The germline gives CDR1 SEHNR, CDR2 FQNEAQ (reference sequence).

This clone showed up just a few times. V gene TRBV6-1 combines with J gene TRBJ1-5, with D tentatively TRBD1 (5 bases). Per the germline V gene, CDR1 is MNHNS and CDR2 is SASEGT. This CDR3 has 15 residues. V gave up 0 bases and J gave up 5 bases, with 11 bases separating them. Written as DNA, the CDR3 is TGTGCCAGCAGTGAAGCGAGCCAGGGATATCAGCCCCAGCATTTT. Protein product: CASSEASQGYQPQHF.

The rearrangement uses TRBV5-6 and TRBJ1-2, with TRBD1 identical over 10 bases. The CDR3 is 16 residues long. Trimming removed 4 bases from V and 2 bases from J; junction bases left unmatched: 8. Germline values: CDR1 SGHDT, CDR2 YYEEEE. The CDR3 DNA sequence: TGTGCCAGCAGCGGGGGACAGGGGCCACTAAACTATGGCTACACCTTC. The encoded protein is CASSGGQGPLNYGYTF.

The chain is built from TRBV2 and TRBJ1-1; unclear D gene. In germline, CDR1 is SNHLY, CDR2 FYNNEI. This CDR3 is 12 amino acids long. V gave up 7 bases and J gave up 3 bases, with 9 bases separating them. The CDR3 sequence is CASIEGYTEAFF. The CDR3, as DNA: TGTGCCAGCATAGAGGGATACACTGAAGCTTTCTTT.

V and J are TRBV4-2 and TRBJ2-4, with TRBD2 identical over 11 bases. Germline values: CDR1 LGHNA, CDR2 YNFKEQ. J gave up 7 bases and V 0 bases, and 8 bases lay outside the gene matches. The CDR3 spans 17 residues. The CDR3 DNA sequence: TGTGCCAGCAGCCAAGACCGTAGCGGGGGGGCTATTAACATTCAGTACTTC. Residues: CASSQDRSGGAINIQYF.

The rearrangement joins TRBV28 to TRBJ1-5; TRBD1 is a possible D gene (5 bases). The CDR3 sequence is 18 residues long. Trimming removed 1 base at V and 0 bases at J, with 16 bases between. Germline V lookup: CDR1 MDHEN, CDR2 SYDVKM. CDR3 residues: CASSLFGGTFFSNQPQHF. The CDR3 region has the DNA TGTGCCAGCAGTTTATTTGGGGGGACCTTCTTTAGCAATCAGCCCCAGCATTTT. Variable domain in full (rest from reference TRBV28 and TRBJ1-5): DVKVTQSSRYLVKRTGEKVFLECVQDMDHENMFWYRQDPGLGLRLIYFSYDVKMKEKGDIPEGYSVSREKKERFSLILESASTNQTSMYLCASSLFGGTFFSNQPQHFGDGTRLSIL.

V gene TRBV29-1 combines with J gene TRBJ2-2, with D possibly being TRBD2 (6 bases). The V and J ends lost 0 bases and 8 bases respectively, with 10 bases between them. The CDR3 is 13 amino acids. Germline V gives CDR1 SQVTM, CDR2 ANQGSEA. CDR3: CSVEEGRGGELFF. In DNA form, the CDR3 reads TGCAGCGTTGAAGAGGGGCGGGGAGGGGAGCTGTTTTTT.

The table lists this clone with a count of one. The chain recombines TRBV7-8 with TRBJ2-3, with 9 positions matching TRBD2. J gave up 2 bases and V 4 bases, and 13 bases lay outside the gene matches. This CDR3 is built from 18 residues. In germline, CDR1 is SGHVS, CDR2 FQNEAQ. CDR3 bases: TGTGCCAGCAGCTCCCTGGTGGCTAGCGGGGCAAACACAGATACGCAGTATTTT. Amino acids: CASSSLVASGANTDTQYF.

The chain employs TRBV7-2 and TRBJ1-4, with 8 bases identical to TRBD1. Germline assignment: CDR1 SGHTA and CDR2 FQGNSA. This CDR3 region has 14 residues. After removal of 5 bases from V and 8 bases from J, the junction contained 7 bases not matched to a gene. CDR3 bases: TGTGCCAGCAGCACCGGACAGGGCTGGGAAAAACTGTTTTTT. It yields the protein CASSTGQGWEKLFF.

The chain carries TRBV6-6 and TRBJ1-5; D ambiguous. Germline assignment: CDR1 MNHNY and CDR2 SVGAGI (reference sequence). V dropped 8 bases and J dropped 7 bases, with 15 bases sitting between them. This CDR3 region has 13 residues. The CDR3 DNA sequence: TGTGCCAGCCGTGAGGCGGCTAAGCAGCCCCAGCATTTT. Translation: CASREAAKQPQHF.

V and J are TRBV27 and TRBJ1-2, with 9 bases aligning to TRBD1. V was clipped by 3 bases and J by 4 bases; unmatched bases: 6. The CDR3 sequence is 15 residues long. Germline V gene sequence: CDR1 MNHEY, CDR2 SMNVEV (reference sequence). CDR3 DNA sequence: TGTGCCAGCAGTTTGTTGACAGGGGGTAGCTATGGCTACACCTTC. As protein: CASSLLTGGSYGYTF.

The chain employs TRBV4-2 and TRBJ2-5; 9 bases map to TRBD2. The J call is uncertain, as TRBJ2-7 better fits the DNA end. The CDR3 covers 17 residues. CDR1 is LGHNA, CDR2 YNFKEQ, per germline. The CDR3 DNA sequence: TGTGCCAGCAGCCAGGTGGGCGGCGGGAGGGCCTCCTACGAGCAGTACTTC. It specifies CASSQVGGGRASYEQYF.

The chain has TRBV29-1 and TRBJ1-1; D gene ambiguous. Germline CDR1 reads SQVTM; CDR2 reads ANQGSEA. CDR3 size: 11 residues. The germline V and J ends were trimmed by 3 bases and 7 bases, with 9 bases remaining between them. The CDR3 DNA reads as TGCAGCGTTGATGGTCAGTTTGAAGCTTTCTTT. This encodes CSVDGQFEAFF.

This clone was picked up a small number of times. In DNA form, the CDR3 reads TGTGCCAGCACCCCTCCCGCGGCACTGACGAACAATGAGCAGTTCTTC. Protein: CASTPPAALTNNEQFF. The V call is TRBV28, the J call TRBJ2-1; no firm D call. The CDR3 extends over 16 amino acids. V lost 7 bases and J 5 bases, leaving 21 bases between the germline ends. CDR1 and CDR2 from the germline V gene are MDHEN and SYDVKM.

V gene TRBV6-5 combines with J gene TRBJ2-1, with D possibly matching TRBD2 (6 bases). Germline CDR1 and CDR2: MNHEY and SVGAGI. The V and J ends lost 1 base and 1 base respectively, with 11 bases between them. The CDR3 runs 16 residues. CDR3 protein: CASSYYVGGSYNEQFF. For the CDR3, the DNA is TGTGCCAGCAGTTACTACGTGGGGGGATCCTACAATGAGCAGTTCTTC.

This CDR3 is CASSLGQVGYTF. In DNA, the CDR3 is TGTGCCAGCAGCTTAGGTCAGGTCGGCTACACCTTC. The rearrangement uses TRBV11-2 and TRBJ1-2; D is unclear. Trimming pared 1 base from V and 8 bases from J, leaving 8 bases between. This CDR3 is 12 amino acids long. From germline, CDR1 is SGHAT and CDR2 FQNNGV. The full variable domain, rest sourced from reference TRBV11-2 and TRBJ1-2, is EAGVAQSPRYKIIEKRQSVAFWCNPISGHATLYWYQQILGQGPKLLIQFQNNGVVDDSQLPKDRFSAERLKGVDSTLKIQPAKLEDSAVYLCASSLGQVGYTFGSGTRLTVV.

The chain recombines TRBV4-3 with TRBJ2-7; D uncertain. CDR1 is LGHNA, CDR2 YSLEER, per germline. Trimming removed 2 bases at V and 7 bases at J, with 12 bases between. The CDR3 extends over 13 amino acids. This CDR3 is CASSQLPTSEQYF. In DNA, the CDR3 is TGCGCCAGCAGCCAATTGCCTACCTCGGAGCAGTACTTC.

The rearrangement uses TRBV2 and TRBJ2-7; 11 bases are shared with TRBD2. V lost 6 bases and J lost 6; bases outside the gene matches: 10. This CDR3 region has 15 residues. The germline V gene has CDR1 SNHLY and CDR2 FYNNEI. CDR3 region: CASRLLAGDLSEQYF. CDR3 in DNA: TGTGCCAGCAGGTTACTAGCGGGAGATCTATCCGAGCAGTACTTC.

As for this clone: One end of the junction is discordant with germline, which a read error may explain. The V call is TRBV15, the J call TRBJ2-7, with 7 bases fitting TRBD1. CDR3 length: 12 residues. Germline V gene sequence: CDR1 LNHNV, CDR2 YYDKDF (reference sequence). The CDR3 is CATSKSSGTADF. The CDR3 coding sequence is TGTGCCACCAGCAAATCTTCCGGGACAGCCGACTTC.

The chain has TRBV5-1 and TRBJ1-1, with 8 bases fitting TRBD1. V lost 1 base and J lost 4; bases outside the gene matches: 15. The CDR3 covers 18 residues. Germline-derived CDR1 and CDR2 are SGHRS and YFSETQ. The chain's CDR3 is CASSLFPRGQGGGTEAFF. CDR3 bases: TGCGCCAGCAGCTTGTTTCCCAGGGGGCAGGGGGGTGGCACTGAAGCTTTCTTT.

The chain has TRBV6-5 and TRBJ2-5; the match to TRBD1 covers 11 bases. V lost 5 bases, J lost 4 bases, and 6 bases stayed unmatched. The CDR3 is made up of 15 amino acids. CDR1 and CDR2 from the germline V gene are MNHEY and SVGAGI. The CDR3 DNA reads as TGTGCCAGCAGTCGCATAGGGACAGGGGGAGAGACCCAGTACTTC. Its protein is CASSRIGTGGETQYF.